This T cell receptor (beta chain) was obtained from a study of identical twins. Template switching added a universal primer binding site, and final cDNA carried unique molecular identifiers. TCRdb re-derived calls from the 5' RACE reads in MiXCR, one entry per CDR3 protein. This table has about 220,000 distinct CDR3 sequences, 6% to 8.5% appearing once. Points from the study as a whole: In cord blood, abundant beta clonotypes had fewer insertions; memory showed no trend. Researchers reported weaker excess twin sharing in beta out-of-frame sequences.

Trimming cost V 4 bases and J 0 bases; bases outside gene matches: 8. The germline CDR1 and CDR2 sequences are SGHRS and YFSETQ. The CDR3 spans 16 residues. Note on this clonotype: Its antigen is undetermined.

The same sample was also studied in work on yellow fever vaccine responses in identical twins. From that study: Reported findings indicate that twins' vaccine T cell responses seemed partially convergent, partially personalized.

What was sequenced was CD8+ T cells sorted from blood. The source is a woman between 18 and 29 years old in good health. The chain combines TRBV5-1 with TRBJ2-7; TRBD1 aligns across 9 bases. CDR3 nucleotide sequence: TGCGCCAGCAGCCCCGCAGGGACAGGGTGCTCCTACGAGCAGTACGTC. It yields the protein CASSPAGTGCSYEQYV.